This T cell receptor (beta chain) emerged from a study of shared clonotypes between healthy human individuals. Points on this clone: Antigen: not known.

CD45RO+ cells joined CCR7-negative CD45RA+ TemRA cells to form CD8 memory. Study-wide results and caveats: The expectation was that sequencing depth would affect clonotype sharing among donors. Naive subsets usually exceeded memory subsets in estimated richness. Sorted-subset sequencing, rarefaction showed, was incomplete despite large depth.

Clones were sequenced by immunoSEQ multiplex PCR, and TCRdb holds only the in-frame ones, with some missing. The sample has approximately 710,000 clones; 90% are singletons. V shed 5 bases and J shed 9 bases, with 23 bases lying between them. Germline-derived CDR1 and CDR2 are SGHAT and FQNNGV. The CDR3 is 16 residues long. The receptor was isolated from a man aged 18-30 years in good health. Some clones in this sample may be carry-over from other donors' samples. The V call is TRBV11-2, the J call TRBJ2-1, with a tentative D call TRBD2 (6 bases). The sequenced sample was memory CD8+ T cells from PBMCs. The subset was: CD45RO+ cells pooled with CCR7-negative TemRA cells. CDR3 nucleotide sequence: TGTGCCAGCAGCGCTAGACTAGAACCCCTCGAGGGTGAGCAGTTCTTC. This translates into CASSARLEPLEGEQFF. Using reference TRBV11-2 and TRBJ2-1 for the parts outside the CDR3, the full variable domain is EAGVAQSPRYKIIEKRQSVAFWCNPISGHATLYWYQQILGQGPKLLIQFQNNGVVDDSQLPKDRFSAERLKGVDSTLKIQPAKLEDSAVYLCASSARLEPLEGEQFFGPGTRLTVL.